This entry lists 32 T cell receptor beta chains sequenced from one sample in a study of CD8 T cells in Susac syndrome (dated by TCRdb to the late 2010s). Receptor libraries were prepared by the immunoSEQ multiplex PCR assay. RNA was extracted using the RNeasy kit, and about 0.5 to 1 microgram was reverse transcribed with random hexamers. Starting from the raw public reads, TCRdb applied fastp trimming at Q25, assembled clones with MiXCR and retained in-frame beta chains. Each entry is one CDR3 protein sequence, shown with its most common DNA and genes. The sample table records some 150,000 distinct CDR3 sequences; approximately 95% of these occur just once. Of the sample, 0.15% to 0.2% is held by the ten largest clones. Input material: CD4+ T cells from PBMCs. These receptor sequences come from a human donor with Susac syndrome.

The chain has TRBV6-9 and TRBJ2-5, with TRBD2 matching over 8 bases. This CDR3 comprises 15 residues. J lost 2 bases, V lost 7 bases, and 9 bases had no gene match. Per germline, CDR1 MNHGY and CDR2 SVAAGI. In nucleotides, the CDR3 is TGTGCCAGCATCGAGCGGGGGACCTGTCAAGAGACCCAGTACTTC. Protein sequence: CASIERGTCQETQYF.

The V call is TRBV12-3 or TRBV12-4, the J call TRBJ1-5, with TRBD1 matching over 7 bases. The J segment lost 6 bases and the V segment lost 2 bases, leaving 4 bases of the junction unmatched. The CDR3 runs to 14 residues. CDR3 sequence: CASSLQGGSQPQHF. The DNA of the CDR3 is TGTGCCAGCAGTTTACAGGGGGGTAGTCAGCCCCAGCATTTT.

CDR3 sequence: CSVSSGDTEAFF. CDR3 DNA: TGCAGCGTTTCAAGCGGGGATACTGAAGCTTTCTTT. The chain links TRBV29-1 to TRBJ1-1; D not resolved. Germline CDR1 reads SQVTM; CDR2 reads ANQGSEA. CDR3 length: 12 residues. Trimming cost V 5 bases and J 5 bases, with 12 bases left between them. Complete variable domain (other parts from reference TRBV29-1 and TRBJ1-1): SAVISQKPSRDICQRGTSLTIQCQVDSQVTMMFWYRQQPGQSLTLIATANQGSEATYESGFVIDKFPISRPNLTFSTLTVSNMSPEDSSIYLCSVSSGDTEAFFGQGTRLTVV.

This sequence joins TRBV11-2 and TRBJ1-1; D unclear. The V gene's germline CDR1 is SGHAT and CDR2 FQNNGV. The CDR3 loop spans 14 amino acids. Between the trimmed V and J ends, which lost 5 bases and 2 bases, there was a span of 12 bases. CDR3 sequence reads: CASSQLHSNTEAFF. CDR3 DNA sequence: TGTGCCAGCAGCCAACTCCATAGCAACACTGAAGCTTTCTTT.

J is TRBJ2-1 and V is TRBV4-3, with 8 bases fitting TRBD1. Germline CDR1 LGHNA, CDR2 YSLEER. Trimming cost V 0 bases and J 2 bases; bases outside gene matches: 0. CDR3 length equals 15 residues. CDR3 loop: CASSQEDRAYNEQFF. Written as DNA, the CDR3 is TGCGCCAGCAGCCAAGAGGACAGGGCCTACAATGAGCAGTTCTTC.

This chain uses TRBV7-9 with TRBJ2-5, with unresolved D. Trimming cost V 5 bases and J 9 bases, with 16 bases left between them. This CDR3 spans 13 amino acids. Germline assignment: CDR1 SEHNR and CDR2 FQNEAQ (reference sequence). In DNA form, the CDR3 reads TGTGCCAGCAGCGACCGCTCGTGGGCGGCCCAGTACTTC. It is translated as CASSDRSWAAQYF.

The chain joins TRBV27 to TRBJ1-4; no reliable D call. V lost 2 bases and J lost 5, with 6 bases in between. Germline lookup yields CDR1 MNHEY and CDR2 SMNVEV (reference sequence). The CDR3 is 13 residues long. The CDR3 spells CASSLIKNEKLFF. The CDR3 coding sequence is TGTGCCAGCAGTTTAATCAAGAATGAAAAACTGTTTTTT.

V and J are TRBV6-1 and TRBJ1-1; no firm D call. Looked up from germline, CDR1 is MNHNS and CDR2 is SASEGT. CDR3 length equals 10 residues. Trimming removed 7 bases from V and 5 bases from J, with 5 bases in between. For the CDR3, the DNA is TGTGCCAGCAAGTTAACTGAAGCTTTCTTT. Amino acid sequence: CASKLTEAFF.

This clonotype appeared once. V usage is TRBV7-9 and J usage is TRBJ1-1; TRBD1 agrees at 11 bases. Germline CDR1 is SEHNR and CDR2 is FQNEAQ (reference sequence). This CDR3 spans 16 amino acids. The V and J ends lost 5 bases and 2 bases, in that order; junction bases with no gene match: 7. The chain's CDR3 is CASSTGTGGGNTEAFF. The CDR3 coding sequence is TGTGCCAGCAGCACCGGGACAGGGGGAGGAAACACTGAAGCTTTCTTT.

This chain's CDR3 is CASSQVGGQGRIYGYTF. The CDR3 coding sequence is TGCGCCAGCAGCCAAGTCGGGGGACAGGGGAGGATCTATGGCTACACCTTC. The V call is TRBV4-3, the J call TRBJ1-2; 10 bases are shared with TRBD1. The V and J ends lost 1 base and 4 bases, in that order; junction bases with no gene match: 9. CDR3 length equals 17 residues. In germline, CDR1 is LGHNA, CDR2 YSLEER.

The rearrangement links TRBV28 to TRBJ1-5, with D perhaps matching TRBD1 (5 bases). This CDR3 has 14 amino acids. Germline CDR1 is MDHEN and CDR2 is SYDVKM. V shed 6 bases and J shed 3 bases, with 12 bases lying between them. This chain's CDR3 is CASRGPGVNQPQHF. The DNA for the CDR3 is TGTGCCAGCAGGGGGCCGGGAGTCAATCAGCCCCAGCATTTT.

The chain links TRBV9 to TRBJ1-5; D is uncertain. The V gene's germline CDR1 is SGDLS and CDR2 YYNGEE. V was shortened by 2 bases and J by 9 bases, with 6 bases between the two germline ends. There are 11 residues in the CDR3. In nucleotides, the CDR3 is TGTGCCAGCAGCGTTATACCGCCCCAGCATTTT. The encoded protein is CASSVIPPQHF.

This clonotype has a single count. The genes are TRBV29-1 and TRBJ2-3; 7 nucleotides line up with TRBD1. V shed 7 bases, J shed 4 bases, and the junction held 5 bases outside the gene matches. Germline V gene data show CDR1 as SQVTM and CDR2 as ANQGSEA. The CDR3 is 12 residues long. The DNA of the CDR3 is TGCAGCGGCACAGGGGTTGCAGATACGCAGTATTTT. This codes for CSGTGVADTQYF.

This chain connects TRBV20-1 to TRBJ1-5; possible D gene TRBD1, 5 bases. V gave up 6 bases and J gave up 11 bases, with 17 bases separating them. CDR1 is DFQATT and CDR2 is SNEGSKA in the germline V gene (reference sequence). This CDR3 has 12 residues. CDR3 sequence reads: CSAGGSLGTQHF. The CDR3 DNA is TGCAGTGCCGGGGGATCCCTCGGGACCCAGCATTTT.

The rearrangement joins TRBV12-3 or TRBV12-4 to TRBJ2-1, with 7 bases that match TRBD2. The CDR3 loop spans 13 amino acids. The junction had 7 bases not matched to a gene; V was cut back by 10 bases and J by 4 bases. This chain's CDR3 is CATMGGIYNEQFF. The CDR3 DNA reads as TGTGCCACCATGGGGGGGATTTACAATGAGCAGTTCTTC.

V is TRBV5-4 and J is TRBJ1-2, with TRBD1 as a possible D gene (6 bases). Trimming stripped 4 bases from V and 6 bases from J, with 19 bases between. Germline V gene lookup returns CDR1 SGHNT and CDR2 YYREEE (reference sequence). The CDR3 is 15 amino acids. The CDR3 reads CASSPLPRDIDGYTF. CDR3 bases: TGTGCCAGCAGCCCTCTTCCCCGGGACATCGATGGCTACACCTTC.

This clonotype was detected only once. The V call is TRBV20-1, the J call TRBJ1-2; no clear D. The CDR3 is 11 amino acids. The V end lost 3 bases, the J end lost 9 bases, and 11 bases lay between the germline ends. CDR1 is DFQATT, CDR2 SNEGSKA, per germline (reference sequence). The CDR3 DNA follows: TGCAGTGCTAGTTGGCTTCTTCGCTACACCTTC. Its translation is CSASWLLRYTF.

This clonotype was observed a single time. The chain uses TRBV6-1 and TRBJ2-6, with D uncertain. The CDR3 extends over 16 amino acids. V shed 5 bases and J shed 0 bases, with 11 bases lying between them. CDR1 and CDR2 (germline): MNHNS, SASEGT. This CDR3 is CASSPGRISGANVLTF. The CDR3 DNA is TGTGCCAGCAGTCCCGGACGGATCTCTGGGGCCAACGTCCTGACTTTC.

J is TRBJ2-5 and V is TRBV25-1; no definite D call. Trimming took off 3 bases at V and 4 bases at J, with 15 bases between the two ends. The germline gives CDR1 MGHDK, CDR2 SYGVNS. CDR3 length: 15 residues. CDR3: CASSDTGVRRETQYF. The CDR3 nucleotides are TGTGCCAGCAGTGATACTGGGGTGAGGCGAGAGACCCAGTACTTC.

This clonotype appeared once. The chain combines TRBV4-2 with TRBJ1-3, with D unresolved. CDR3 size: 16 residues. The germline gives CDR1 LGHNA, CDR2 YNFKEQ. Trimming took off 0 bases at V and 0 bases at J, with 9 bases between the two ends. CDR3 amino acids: CASSQDLRASGNTIYF. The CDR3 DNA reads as TGTGCCAGCAGCCAAGATCTGCGGGCCTCTGGAAACACCATATATTTT.

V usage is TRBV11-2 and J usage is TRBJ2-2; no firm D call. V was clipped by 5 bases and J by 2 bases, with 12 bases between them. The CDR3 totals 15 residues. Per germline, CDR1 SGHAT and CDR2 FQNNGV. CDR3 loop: CASSPLGTNTGELFF. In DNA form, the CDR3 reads TGTGCCAGCAGCCCCCTCGGCACCAACACCGGGGAGCTGTTTTTT. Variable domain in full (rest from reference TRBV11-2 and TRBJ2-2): EAGVAQSPRYKIIEKRQSVAFWCNPISGHATLYWYQQILGQGPKLLIQFQNNGVVDDSQLPKDRFSAERLKGVDSTLKIQPAKLEDSAVYLCASSPLGTNTGELFFGEGSRLTVL.

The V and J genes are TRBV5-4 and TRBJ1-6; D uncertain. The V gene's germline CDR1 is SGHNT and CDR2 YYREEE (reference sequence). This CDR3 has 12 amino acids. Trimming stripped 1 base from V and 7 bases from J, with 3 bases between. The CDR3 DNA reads TGTGCCAGCAGCTTGTGGAATTCACCCCTCCACTTT. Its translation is CASSLWNSPLHF. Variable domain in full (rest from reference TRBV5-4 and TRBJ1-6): ETGVTQSPTHLIKTRGQQVTLRCSSQSGHNTVSWYQQALGQGPQFIFQYYREEENGRGNFPPRFSGLQFPNYSSELNVNALELDDSALYLCASSLWNSPLHFGNGTRLTVT.

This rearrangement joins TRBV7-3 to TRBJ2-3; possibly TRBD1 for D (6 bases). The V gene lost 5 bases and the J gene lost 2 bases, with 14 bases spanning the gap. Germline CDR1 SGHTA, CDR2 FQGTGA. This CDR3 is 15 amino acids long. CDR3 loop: CASSPGQTITDTQYF. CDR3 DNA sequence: TGTGCCAGCAGCCCTGGACAGACGATCACAGATACGCAGTATTTT.

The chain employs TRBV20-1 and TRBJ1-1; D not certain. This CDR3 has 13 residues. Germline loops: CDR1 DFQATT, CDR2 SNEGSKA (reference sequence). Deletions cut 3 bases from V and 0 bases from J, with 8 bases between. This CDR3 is CSASLTVNTEAFF. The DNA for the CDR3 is TGCAGTGCTAGCCTGACGGTGAACACTGAAGCTTTCTTT.

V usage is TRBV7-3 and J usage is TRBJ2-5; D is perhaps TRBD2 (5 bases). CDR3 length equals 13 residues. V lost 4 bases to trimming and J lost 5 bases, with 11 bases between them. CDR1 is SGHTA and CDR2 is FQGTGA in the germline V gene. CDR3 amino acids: CASSWALAETQYF. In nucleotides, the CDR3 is TGTGCCAGCAGCTGGGCGTTAGCGGAGACCCAGTACTTC.

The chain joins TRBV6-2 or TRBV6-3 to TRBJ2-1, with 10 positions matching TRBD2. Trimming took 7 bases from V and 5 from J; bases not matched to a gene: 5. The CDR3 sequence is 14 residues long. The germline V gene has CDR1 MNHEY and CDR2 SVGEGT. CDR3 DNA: TGTGCCAGCACCAGCGGGGGGGCGAACAATGAGCAGTTCTTC. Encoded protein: CASTSGGANNEQFF.

Written as DNA, the CDR3 is TGCAGTGCTAGAGGGGGGGACGCTACCTACGAGCAGTACTTC. Translating it yields CSARGGDATYEQYF. The chain recombines TRBV20-1 with TRBJ2-7, with D maybe TRBD2 (6 bases). This CDR3 region has 14 residues. With 1 base removed from V and 2 bases from J, the gap between germline ends came to 12 bases. Germline V gene sequence: CDR1 DFQATT, CDR2 SNEGSKA (reference sequence).

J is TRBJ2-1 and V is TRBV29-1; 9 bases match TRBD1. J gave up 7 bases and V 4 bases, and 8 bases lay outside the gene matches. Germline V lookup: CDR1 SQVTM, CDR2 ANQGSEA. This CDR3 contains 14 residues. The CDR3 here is CSVGWTGAVNEQFF. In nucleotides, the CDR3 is TGCAGCGTTGGGTGGACAGGGGCCGTGAATGAGCAGTTCTTC.

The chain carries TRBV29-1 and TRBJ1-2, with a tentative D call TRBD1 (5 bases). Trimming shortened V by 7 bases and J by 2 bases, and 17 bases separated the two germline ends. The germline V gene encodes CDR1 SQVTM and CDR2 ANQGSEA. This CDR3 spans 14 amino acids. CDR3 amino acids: CSAREAGENYGYTF. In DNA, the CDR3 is TGCAGCGCCCGGGAAGCGGGGGAGAACTATGGCTACACCTTC.

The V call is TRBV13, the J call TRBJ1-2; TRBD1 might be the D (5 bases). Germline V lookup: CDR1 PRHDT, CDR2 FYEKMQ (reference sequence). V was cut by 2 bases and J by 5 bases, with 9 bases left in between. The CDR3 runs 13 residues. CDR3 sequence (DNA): TGTGCCAGCAGCTTAAACAGGAGATATGGCTACACCTTC. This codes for CASSLNRRYGYTF.

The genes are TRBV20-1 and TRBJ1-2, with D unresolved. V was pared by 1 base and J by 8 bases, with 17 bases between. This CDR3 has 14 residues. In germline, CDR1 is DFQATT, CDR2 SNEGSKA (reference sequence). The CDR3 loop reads CSARAQDHRTGYTF. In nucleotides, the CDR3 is TGCAGTGCTAGAGCCCAGGACCATCGAACAGGCTACACCTTC.

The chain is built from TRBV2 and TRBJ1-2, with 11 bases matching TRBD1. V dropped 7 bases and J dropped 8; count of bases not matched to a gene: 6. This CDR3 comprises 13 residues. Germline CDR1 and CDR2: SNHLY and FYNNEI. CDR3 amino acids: CASNRDRGDGYTF. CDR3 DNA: TGTGCCAGCAATCGGGACAGGGGGGACGGCTACACCTTC.